This T cell receptor beta chain originates from a study of identical twins. Each CDR3 protein gets one entry after TCRdb re-called the 5' RACE reads with MiXCR. In the table there are around 490,000 distinct CDR3 sequences, around 15% of which are singletons. This clonotype came up a few times. The same specimen was also included in a second study, on yellow fever vaccine responses in identical twins.

The sample was CD4+ T cells sorted from blood. The receptor's source is a woman between 18 and 30 years old in good health.

CDR3 coding DNA: TGCGCCAGCAGCTTGCTTTCCCGACAGGGGGCTGACGAGCAGTACTTC. It translates to CASSLLSRQGADEQYF. This rearrangement joins TRBV5-1 to TRBJ2-7, with 10 bases lining up with TRBD1. Unmatched junction bases numbered 9, after V lost 1 base and J lost 5 bases. This CDR3 contains 16 residues. CDR1 is SGHRS, CDR2 YFSETQ, per germline.